This is a list of T cell receptor beta chains from one sample in a study of blood T cell repertoires in COVID-19. Clones were sequenced by immunoSEQ multiplex PCR, and TCRdb holds only the in-frame ones, with some missing. The sample includes more than 95,000 clones, just over 90% of them seen just once. Material: peripheral blood. These receptors were obtained from a man in his 60s with acute or convalescent COVID-19. Each CDR3 is given with its conserved first and last residue. The D gene is left open where the match is weak. Clone size is not always given. Where it is, it says once, few, many or a class for expanded clones.

size | J | V | D | CDR3 | DNA
few | TRBJ1-1 | TRBV27 | . | CASSREGGNTEAFF | TGTGCCAGCAGTAGAGAAGGGGGGAACACTGAAGCTTTCTTT
. | TRBJ1-2 | TRBV5-4 | . | CASSLAVGREDTGYTF | TGTGCCAGCAGCTTGGCTGTGGGCAGGGAGGATACTGGCTACACCTTC
once | TRBJ2-1 | TRBV27 | TRBD1 | CASSLDPTQGASSYNEQFF | TGTGCCAGCAGTTTAGATCCCACTCAGGGGGCAAGCTCCTACAATGAGCAGTTCTTC
. | TRBJ1-4 | TRBV29-1 | . | CSVEGTGILFF | TGCAGCGTTGAAGGGACGGGAATACTGTTTTTT
. | TRBJ1-2 | TRBV19 | . | CASSMEGGYGYTF | TGTGCCAGTAGTATGGAGGGTGGCTATGGCTACACCTTC
. | TRBJ1-1 | TRBV5-1 | . | CASSLGQGLFNTEAFF | TGCGCCAGCAGCTTGGGTCAGGGGCTTTTTAACACTGAAGCTTTCTTT
few | TRBJ1-6 | TRBV7-2 | . | CASSDTTATISNSPLHF | TGTGCCAGCAGCGATACGACAGCAACTATTTCTAATTCACCCCTCCACTTT
. | TRBJ1-3 | TRBV5-1 | . | CASSGQRENTIYF | TGCGCCAGCTCGGGACAAAGGGAAAACACCATATATTTT
. | TRBJ2-4 | TRBV11-2 | . | CASSVTGENIQYF | TGTGCCAGCAGCGTGACAGGAGAAAACATTCAGTACTTC
. | TRBJ2-7 | TRBV21-1 | . | CASSNFRVERGGYEQYF | TGTGCCAGCAGCAATTTCCGTGTCGAGCGGGGGGGCTACGAGCAGTACTTC
. | TRBJ2-1 | TRBV7-9 | TRBD1 | CASSRGQGTSYNEQFF | TGTGCCAGCAGCCGAGGACAGGGGACATCCTACAATGAGCAGTTCTTC